This T cell receptor beta chain emerged from a study of control samples from healthy donors and cancer patients. Assay: immunoSEQ multiplex PCR; the TCRdb copy retains only in-frame clones and omits some. The sample includes 94,000 or so clones, approximately 84% of them seen just once. Germline lookup yields CDR1 SEHNR and CDR2 FQNEAQ (reference sequence). The CDR3 extends over 15 amino acids. The ends lost 4 bases at V and 6 bases at J; junction bases unmatched: 7. This TCR was recovered from a man between 65 and 85 years old with lung cancer. Specimen: PBMCs. The rearrangement links TRBV7-9 to TRBJ1-5; 9 nucleotides line up with TRBD1. CDR3 DNA sequence: TGTGCCAGCAGCTCCCGGGACAGGGTCGGTCAGCCCCAGCATTTT. Translating gives CASSSRDRVGQPQHF.